The next 19 T cell receptor beta chains were all read from a single sample in a study of blood T cell repertoires in COVID-19. Using immunoSEQ multiplex PCR, the repertoire was profiled, and TCRdb retains in-frame clones only, with some absent. The sample includes about 150,000 clones, roughly 84% of them seen just once. The sample taken for sequencing was peripheral blood. The source of these receptors is a man aged 60 to 69 with COVID-19, enrolled during active disease.

The chain links TRBV30 to TRBJ2-5, with 11 nucleotides matching TRBD2. The CDR3 is 15 residues long. Germline-derived CDR1 and CDR2 are GTSNPN and SVGIG (reference sequence). With V trimmed by 6 bases and J by 2 bases, 8 bases remained unmatched. This CDR3 is CACLLAGVVQETQYF. The CDR3 nucleotides read TGTGCCTGTTTACTAGCGGGAGTCGTTCAAGAGACCCAGTACTTC. Full variable domain (remainder filled in from reference TRBV30 and TRBJ2-5): SQTIHQWPATLVQPVGSPLSLECTVEGTSNPNLYWYRQAAGRGLQLLFYSVGIGQISSEVPQNLSASRPQDRQFILSSKKLLLSDSGFYLCACLLAGVVQETQYFGPGTRLLVL.

The J gene is TRBJ2-1, the V gene TRBV28; 9 bases align to TRBD2. The CDR3 length is 14 residues. V shed 6 bases and J 6 bases; nucleotides not matched to a gene: 6. Germline CDR1 MDHEN, CDR2 SYDVKM. CDR3 bases: TGTGCCAGCAGGACCCAGACTAGCGGCAATGAGCAGTTCTTC. Translated: CASRTQTSGNEQFF.

The V gene is TRBV11-2, the J gene TRBJ2-1; TRBD2 is a possible D gene (5 bases). Trimming left V 2 bases short and J 9 bases short, with 11 bases between. The CDR3 consists of 13 residues. The germline gives CDR1 SGHAT, CDR2 FQNNGV. CDR3 protein: CASSLLRVGEQFF. The CDR3 coding sequence is TGTGCCAGCAGCTTATTGAGGGTCGGTGAGCAGTTCTTC.

The chain links TRBV2 to TRBJ1-1; tentative D call: TRBD1 (5 bases). With 3 bases removed from V and 5 bases from J, the gap between germline ends came to 16 bases. Germline V CDR1 and CDR2: SNHLY, FYNNEI. The CDR3 totals 15 residues. The CDR3 coding sequence is TGTGCCAGCAGTGACCCCGCGGGACGCCGGACTGAAGCTTTCTTT. It encodes CASSDPAGRRTEAFF.

The chain uses TRBV4-2 and TRBJ2-1; 8 nucleotides agree with TRBD1. The CDR3 runs to 16 residues. The V gene's germline CDR1 is LGHNA and CDR2 YNFKEQ. After removal of 0 bases from V and 9 bases from J, the junction contained 10 bases not matched to a gene. CDR3 nucleotides: TGTGCCAGCAGCCAAGAGATCCAGGGGGCGAACGGTGAGCAGTTCTTC. Encoded protein: CASSQEIQGANGEQFF.

The chain is built from TRBV19 and TRBJ1-4; 9 bases map to TRBD1. Unmatched junction bases numbered 11, after V lost 6 bases and J lost 3 bases. The germline gives CDR1 LNHDA, CDR2 SQIVND (reference sequence). The CDR3 sequence is 17 residues long. CDR3 in DNA: TGTGCCAGTAGCCCTGGGGGTAACAGGGGGCCTAATGAAAAACTGTTTTTT. This translates into CASSPGGNRGPNEKLFF.

Concerning this clone itself: Other DNA sequences from this sample encode an identical CDR3 as well. The chain recombines TRBV27 with TRBJ2-2; tentative D call: TRBD2 (5 bases). The CDR3 runs 14 residues. Trimming took 3 bases from V and 2 from J, leaving 7 bases between them. CDR1 and CDR2 (germline): MNHEY, SMNVEV (reference sequence). CDR3 sequence reads: CASSLAGNTGELFF. The CDR3 DNA follows: TGTGCCAGCAGTTTGGCGGGCAACACCGGGGAGCTGTTTTTT.

The gene calls are TRBV6-5 and TRBJ2-1; 10 bases are a match to TRBD2. Germline trimming cut 6 bases from V and 4 bases from J; bases unmatched to any gene: 6. Germline assignment: CDR1 MNHEY and CDR2 SVGAGI. The CDR3 is made up of 15 amino acids. The CDR3, as DNA: TGTGCCAGCAGCCAGCGGGGGGGGCCGTACAATGAGCAGTTCTTC. It specifies CASSQRGGPYNEQFF.

Only a few counts were recorded for this clone. The chain is built from TRBV19 and TRBJ1-4; 7 nucleotides match TRBD1. Per the germline V gene, CDR1 is LNHDA and CDR2 is SQIVND (reference sequence). The trim removed 6 bases at V and 4 bases at J, leaving 5 bases unmatched. The CDR3 length is 14 residues. The CDR3 DNA follows: TGTGCCAGTAGCCGGGACAGAGATAATGAAAAACTGTTTTTT. This gives the protein CASSRDRDNEKLFF.

Only one count was recorded for this clone. The chain carries TRBV28 and TRBJ1-3, with D perhaps TRBD1 (5 bases). V lost 9 bases and J lost 0, with 12 bases in between. Germline-derived CDR1 and CDR2 are MDHEN and SYDVKM. The CDR3 extends over 14 amino acids. Here the CDR3 reads CASGAWGSGNTIYF. The CDR3 nucleotides read TGTGCCAGTGGGGCCTGGGGCTCTGGAAACACCATATATTTT.

V and J are TRBV19 and TRBJ2-6; maybe TRBD1 (6 bases). CDR1 and CDR2 (germline): LNHDA, SQIVND (reference sequence). This CDR3 comprises 18 residues. Deletions cut 4 bases from V and 2 bases from J, with 18 bases between. CDR3 DNA sequence: TGTGCCAGTAGTAAATCGGGACACATGGCCCCTGGGGCCAACGTCCTGACTTTC. Protein sequence: CASSKSGHMAPGANVLTF.

The rearrangement joins TRBV28 to TRBJ2-2; the match to TRBD1 covers 10 bases. The CDR3 runs to 15 residues. Germline V lookup: CDR1 MDHEN, CDR2 SYDVKM. After removal of 8 bases from V and 0 bases from J, the junction contained 3 bases not matched to a gene. The CDR3 loop reads CASGQGDSNTGELFF. The CDR3 bases are TGTGCCAGCGGACAGGGGGATTCGAACACCGGGGAGCTGTTTTTT.

This rearrangement joins TRBV9 to TRBJ1-6, with D perhaps matching TRBD1 (5 bases). V lost 3 bases and J lost 7, with 11 bases in between. The V gene's germline CDR1 is SGDLS and CDR2 YYNGEE. The CDR3 has 14 amino acids. In DNA, the CDR3 is TGTGCCAGCAGCGGTCAGGGCCGCAATTCACCCCTCCACTTT. It specifies CASSGQGRNSPLHF.

The gene calls are TRBV19 and TRBJ1-6; D perhaps matches TRBD1 (5 bases). CDR1 is LNHDA and CDR2 is SQIVND in the germline V gene (reference sequence). Trimming shortened V by 7 bases and J by 7 bases, and 14 bases separated the two germline ends. The CDR3 length is 14 residues. CDR3 coding DNA: TGTGCCAGTAAAGATGGGGCAGAGAATTCACCCCTCCACTTT. This gives the protein CASKDGAENSPLHF.

The chain has TRBV19 and TRBJ2-1; 10 bases map to TRBD2. The CDR3 covers 15 residues. V lost 6 bases and J lost 4; bases outside the gene matches: 6. Germline assignment: CDR1 LNHDA and CDR2 SQIVND (reference sequence). The CDR3 DNA reads as TGTGCCAGTAGCCAACGGACTAGCGGATACAATGAGCAGTTCTTC. Translated, it gives CASSQRTSGYNEQFF.

The chain uses TRBV30 and TRBJ2-6; the match to TRBD1 covers 9 bases. This CDR3 has 18 amino acids. The J segment lost 0 bases and the V segment lost 2 bases, leaving 8 bases of the junction unmatched. CDR1 is GTSNPN, CDR2 SVGIG, per germline (reference sequence). The CDR3 reads CAWSTRTGASSGANVLTF. DNA for the CDR3: TGTGCCTGGAGTACCCGGACAGGGGCGAGCTCTGGGGCCAACGTCCTGACTTTC.

The chain employs TRBV9 and TRBJ2-1, with 12 bases aligning to TRBD1. The trim removed 3 bases at V and 9 bases at J, leaving 7 bases unmatched. The CDR3 is 15 amino acids. Germline CDR1 and CDR2: SGDLS and YYNGEE. The CDR3 DNA sequence: TGTGCCAGCAGCGGACGGGACAGGGGGCGCGGTGAGCAGTTCTTC. This sequence encodes CASSGRDRGRGEQFF.

The rearrangement links TRBV6-2 or TRBV6-3 to TRBJ1-5; 8 positions agree with TRBD1. Germline V CDR1 and CDR2: MNHEY, SVGEGT. The CDR3 is made up of 15 amino acids. V lost 2 bases, J lost 6 bases, and 6 bases stayed unmatched. The CDR3 loop reads CASSYPNTGGQPQHF. The CDR3, as DNA: TGTGCCAGCAGTTACCCTAATACAGGGGGTCAGCCCCAGCATTTT.

CDR3 loop: CASSLEVGRTAGVYGYTF. CDR3 bases: TGTGCCAGCAGCTTAGAGGTGGGAAGGACAGCCGGGGTCTATGGCTACACCTTC. The rearrangement links TRBV7-2 to TRBJ1-2; a possible D gene is TRBD1 (6 bases). Germline loops: CDR1 SGHTA, CDR2 FQGNSA. CDR3 size: 18 residues. Trimming took 1 base from V and 4 from J, leaving 22 bases between them.